The sequence of this T cell receptor (beta chain) was determined in a study of blood T cell repertoires in COVID-19. Turning to the study itself: Sample material is recorded as cDNA or gDNA derived from T cells, B-cell-depleted T cells, or PBMCs.

Under the authors' procedure: Nucleated cell number was recorded as an estimate derived from reference gene primer amplification. Method: immunoSEQ multiplex PCR; TCRdb's copy keeps in-frame clones and lacks some. V and J calls and clone size are given by that table; D and trimming were obtained from the DNA. The repertoire has tens of thousands of clones, about 86% of them found once; the top ten carry over 6%. CDR3 length: 16 amino acids. V dropped 8 bases and J dropped 2 bases, with 21 bases sitting between them. CDR1 and CDR2 (germline): SGHTA, FQGNSA. The source is a man aged 50 to 59 with active COVID-19. Input material: peripheral blood. V usage is TRBV7-2 and J usage is TRBJ1-1, with a tentative D call TRBD1 (6 bases). The CDR3 protein is CASGEGGSLLNTEAFF. The CDR3 coding sequence is TGTGCCAGCGGGGAGGGGGGTTCCCTCTTAAACACTGAAGCTTTCTTT.